The entry below describes one T cell receptor (beta chain). Its antigen is unidentified. This record belongs to a study of shared clonotypes between healthy human individuals. Study-wide results and caveats: Investigators expected sequencing depth to affect clonotype sharing among donors. Tissue TCR repertoires likely differ from these blood-only repertoires.

The run depth of the assay was deep. Per the original methods: Filtering differed because ImmunoSEQ produced junction-only sequences that carried no quality scores. Produced via immunoSEQ multiplex PCR; TCRdb's table is partial and in-frame only. V and J calls and clone size are copied from that table; D and trimming were computed from the DNA. In the table there are some 2 million clones, 85% to 95% of which are singletons. V was cut by 4 bases and J by 2 bases, with 12 bases left in between. CDR1 and CDR2 (germline): MNHNS, SASEGT. The CDR3 has 14 residues. The clonotype was recovered from a man aged 18 to 30 in good health. The sample was naive CD4+ T cells sorted from blood. Documented subset: CD45RA+ positively selected. The chain joins TRBV6-1 to TRBJ2-7; weak D call: TRBD1 (6 bases). The CDR3 region has the DNA TGTGCCAGCAGTGCCGTACAGGGCCCCTACGAGCAGTACTTC. It encodes CASSAVQGPYEQYF.